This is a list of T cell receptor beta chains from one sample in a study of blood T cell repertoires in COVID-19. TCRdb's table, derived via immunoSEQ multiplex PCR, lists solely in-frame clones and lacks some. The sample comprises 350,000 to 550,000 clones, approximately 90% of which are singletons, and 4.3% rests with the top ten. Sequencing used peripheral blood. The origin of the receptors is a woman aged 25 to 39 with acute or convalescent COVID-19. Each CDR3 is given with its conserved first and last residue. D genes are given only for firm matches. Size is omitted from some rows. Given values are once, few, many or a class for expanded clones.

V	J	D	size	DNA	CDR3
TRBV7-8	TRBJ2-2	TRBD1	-	TGTGCGACCTACAGGGGTTCCACCGGGGAGCTGTTTTTT	CATYRGSTGELFF
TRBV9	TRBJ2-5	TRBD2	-	TGTGCCAGCAGCGTAAGCGGGGGGAAAAAAGAGACCCAGTACTTC	CASSVSGGKKETQYF
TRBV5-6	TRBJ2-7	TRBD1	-	TGTGCCAGCAGCTTGTTCGGACAGGGCCCCTACGAGCAGTACTTC	CASSLFGQGPYEQYF
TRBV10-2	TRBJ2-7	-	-	TGCGCCAGCACGCCGCCAGGGCGGCTCTACGAGCAGTACTTC	CASTPPGRLYEQYF
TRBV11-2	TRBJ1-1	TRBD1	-	TGTGCCAGCAGTCTAACTGACGGGACAGGTCGCACTGAAGCTTTCTTT	CASSLTDGTGRTEAFF
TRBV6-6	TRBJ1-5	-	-	TGTGCCAGCAGTTTACGGGGCAATCAGCCCCAGCATTTT	CASSLRGNQPQHF
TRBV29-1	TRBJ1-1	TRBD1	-	TGCAGCGCATCGACAGGGGGCACTGAAGCTTTCTTT	CSASTGGTEAFF
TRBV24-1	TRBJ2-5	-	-	TGTGCCACCAGTGATTTACTGGGGGTGGCAGGGGTTACCGAGACCCAGTACTTC	CATSDLLGVAGVTETQYF
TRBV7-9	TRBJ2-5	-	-	TGTGCCAGCAGAACCCCCGACAGGCAAGAGACCCAGTACTTC	CASRTPDRQETQYF
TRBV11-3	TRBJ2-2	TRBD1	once	TGTGCCAGCAGCGCAAGACAGGGGGACACCGGGGAGCTGTTTTTT	CASSARQGDTGELFF
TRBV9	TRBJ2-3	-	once	TGTGCCAGCAGCGTAGGACTCAGCACAGATACGCAGTATTTT	CASSVGLSTDTQYF
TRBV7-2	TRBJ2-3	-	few	TGTGCCAGCAGCTTAGGGCAGAGCACAGATACGCAGTATTTT	CASSLGQSTDTQYF
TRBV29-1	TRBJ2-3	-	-	TGCAGCGGGTCATTAGCGGATACGCAGTATTTT	CSGSLADTQYF
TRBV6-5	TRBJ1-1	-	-	TGTGCCACCTCCCGGGTCTCGGACACTGAAGCTTTCTTT	CATSRVSDTEAFF
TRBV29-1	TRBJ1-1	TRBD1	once	TGCAGCGCTGGCAACAGGGGAGGTACTGAAGCTTTCTTT	CSAGNRGGTEAFF
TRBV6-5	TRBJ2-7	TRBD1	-	TGTGCCAGTAAAAACAGGGGCCACGAGCAGTACTTC	CASKNRGHEQYF
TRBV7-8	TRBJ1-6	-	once	TGTGCCAGCAGCCCCCCGAGCCGGGGAGGTGGGGCCCATAATTCACCCCTCCACTTT	CASSPPSRGGGAHNSPLHF
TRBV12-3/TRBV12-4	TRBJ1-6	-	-	TGTGCCAGCAGCCTACTGGATTCACCCCTCCACTTT	CASSLLDSPLHF
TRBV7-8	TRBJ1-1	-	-	TGTGCCAGCAGCTTTCAGGGGTTTGAAGCTTTCTTT	CASSFQGFEAFF
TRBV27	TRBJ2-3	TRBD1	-	TGTGCCAGCAGGCGTAACCCGGACAGGGGAGGGACAGATACGCAGTATTTT	CASRRNPDRGGTDTQYF
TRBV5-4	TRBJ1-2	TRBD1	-	TGTGCCAGCAGCTTTTCAGGGGGCGTTTTGGGCTACACCTTC	CASSFSGGVLGYTF
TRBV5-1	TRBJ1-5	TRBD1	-	TGCGCCAGCAGTATCGGGACAGAGCATCAGCCCCAGCATTTT	CASSIGTEHQPQHF
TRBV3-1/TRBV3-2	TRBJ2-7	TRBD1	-	TGTGCCAGCAGCCGACAGGGGTCCGGCGAGCAGTACTTC	CASSRQGSGEQYF
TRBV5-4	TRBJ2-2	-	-	TGTGCCAGCAGCTTGCTACGGAACACCGGGGAGCTGTTTTTT	CASSLLRNTGELFF